The T cell receptor beta chain described here comes from a study of regulatory T cells in long-lasting Graves disease. The sample holds many counts of this clonotype. The antigen is unknown. The time point was: newly diagnosed GD, antithyroid drugs for less than 3 months. PBMC RNA served as the TCR library source. Patients of an endocrinology department in Xi'an, China, were included. Study conclusions and caveats: Persistent-disease Graves' patients showed less TCR diversity than new cases.

Building the TCR beta libraries relied on iRepertoire HTBI primers, and CDR3 regions underwent Arm-PCR. TCRdb reprocessed the multiplex PCR reads via MiXCR and lists one record per CDR3 protein. The table has about 360,000 distinct CDR3 sequences, roughly 16% seen once. V gave up 0 bases and J gave up 5 bases, with 14 bases separating them. This CDR3 is built from 14 residues. CDR1 and CDR2 from the germline V gene are GTSNPN and SVGIG (reference sequence). These data were likewise used in another study, on T cells in Graves' hyperthyroidism and ophthalmopathy.

The sequence was obtained from a young woman with Graves disease. The starting material was peripheral blood mononuclear cells (PBMCs), obtained at new diagnosis, from a patient treated with antithyroid drugs. The V gene is TRBV30, the J gene TRBJ2-7, with TRBD2 as a possible D gene (6 bases). The chain's CDR3 is CAWSVSLGGNEQYF. The DNA of the CDR3 is TGTGCCTGGAGTGTAAGCCTGGGGGGAAACGAGCAGTACTTC. Full variable domain (remainder filled in from reference TRBV30 and TRBJ2-7): SQTIHQWPATLVQPVGSPLSLECTVEGTSNPNLYWYRQAAGRGLQLLFYSVGIGQISSEVPQNLSASRPQDRQFILSSKKLLLSDSGFYLCAWSVSLGGNEQYFGPGTRLTVT.